This T cell receptor (beta chain) stems from a study of T cell responses to AZD1222 COVID-19 vaccine. Assay used: immunoSEQ multiplex PCR; TCRdb lists only in-frame clones, some missing. Of more than 150,000 clones listed, about 87% were seen once; the top ten hold 6.1%. The length of the CDR3 is 16 residues. Germline lookup yields CDR1 MNHEY and CDR2 SVGAGI. The V segment lost 2 bases and the J segment 9 bases; nucleotides outside the gene matches: 6. The chain uses TRBV6-5 and TRBJ2-1; TRBD2 matches at 14 bases. Sequenced here: peripheral blood, sampled on day 0 of AZD1222 vaccination. The sequence derives from an adult in good health. CDR3 in DNA: TGTGCCAGCAGTTACCGGACTAGCGGGGGGTCTGGTGAGCAGTTCTTC. This encodes CASSYRTSGGSGEQFF.